This TCR beta chain was retrieved from a study of shared clonotypes between healthy human individuals. Points from the study as a whole: It was the non-shared clonotypes that had lower generation probabilities than clonotypes shared by all four donors. Only blood was sampled; tissue repertoires likely differ.

The J segment lost 1 base and the V segment lost 0 bases, leaving 11 bases of the junction unmatched. This CDR3 is built from 18 residues. Germline-derived CDR1 and CDR2 are SQVTM and ANQGSEA. Assay runs were performed at deep level. Each subset's genomic DNA was shared equally among a number of immunoSEQ plates. Produced via immunoSEQ multiplex PCR; TCRdb's table is partial and in-frame only. The sample shows some 2.1 million clones, 85% to 95% of them seen only once. Naivety among CD8 cells was defined by CD45RO negativity and positive CCR7 selection, thereby excluding terminally differentiated effector memory CD45RA+ cells. This clone was observed a single time. Its cognate antigen is unknown.

This chain connects TRBV29-1 to TRBJ2-3; 9 bases line up with TRBD1. Sequenced material: naive CD8+ T cells from PBMCs. This clonotype originated in a man aged 18 to 29 in good health. Some clones in this sample may be carry-over from other donors' samples. The CDR3 nucleotides read TGCAGCGTTGAAGAGGGCCGGGACAGGGTTCGGGGCACAGATACGCAGTATTTT. Protein sequence: CSVEEGRDRVRGTDTQYF.